The 31 T cell receptor beta chains given below trace back to one sample, sequenced in a study of T-cell reconstitution after alpha-beta-depleted transplantation in children. The TCRbeta library was prepared with unique molecular identifiers. TCRdb re-analysed the PCR reads in MiXCR, keeping a single row per CDR3 protein. The sample holds approximately 590,000 distinct CDR3 sequences; under 12% are singletons and the top ten take less than 4.5%. Material: PBMCs from the stem cell graft donor, obtained from the stem cell graft. The receptors here all came from a human donor who donated a stem cell graft to a child with acute myeloid leukemia.

This clonotype was counted a few times. The chain combines TRBV5-1 with TRBJ1-2, with D perhaps matching TRBD1 (5 bases). The CDR3 extends over 16 amino acids. CDR1 and CDR2 from the germline V gene are SGHRS and YFSETQ. V was cut by 1 base and J by 2 bases, with 15 bases left in between. As DNA, the CDR3 is TGCGCCAGCAGCTTGACCGCGTCTGGGACCAACTATGGCTACACCTTC. It is translated as CASSLTASGTNYGYTF. The full variable domain, in which reference TRBV5-1 and TRBJ1-2 provide the parts outside the CDR3, is KAGVTQTPRYLIKTRGQQVTLSCSPISGHRSVSWYQQTPGQGLQFLFEYFSETQRNKGNFPGRFSGRQFSNSRSEMNVSTLELGDSALYLCASSLTASGTNYGYTFGSGTRLTVV.

The table lists this clonotype with many counts. The chain joins TRBV15 to TRBJ2-5; D is uncertain. Trimming stripped 1 base from V and 3 bases from J, with 9 bases between. The CDR3 runs to 14 residues. From germline, CDR1 is LNHNV and CDR2 YYDKDF (reference sequence). CDR3 nucleotides: TGTGCCACCAGCAGAGTGAGCCCTGAAGAGACCCAGTACTTC. This sequence encodes CATSRVSPEETQYF.

This clonotype was detected only a few times. V gene TRBV14 combines with J gene TRBJ2-6; no firm D call. The V gene lost 1 base and the J gene lost 2 bases, with 12 bases spanning the gap. Germline CDR1 is SGHDN and CDR2 is FVKESK. This CDR3 has 17 residues. The CDR3 DNA reads as TGTGCCAGCAGCCAAGTTCGCGCGGATCCTGGGGCCAACGTCCTGACTTTC. Its protein product is CASSQVRADPGANVLTF. Complete variable domain (other parts from reference TRBV14 and TRBJ2-6): EAGVTQFPSHSVIEKGQTVTLRCDPISGHDNLYWYRRVMGKEIKFLLHFVKESKQDESGMPNNRFLAERTGGTYSTLKVQPAELEDSGVYFCASSQVRADPGANVLTFGAGSRLTVL.

In its sample, this clonotype was seen many times. The V call is TRBV28, the J call TRBJ2-7, with D perhaps TRBD1 (5 bases). The germline V and J ends were trimmed by 2 bases and 5 bases, with 16 bases remaining between them. Germline V gene data show CDR1 as MDHEN and CDR2 as SYDVKM. The CDR3 covers 15 residues. The CDR3 reads CASSLGASRADEQYF. The DNA for the CDR3 is TGTGCCAGCAGTTTAGGGGCTAGTCGTGCCGACGAGCAGTACTTC. Full variable domain (remainder filled in from reference TRBV28 and TRBJ2-7): DVKVTQSSRYLVKRTGEKVFLECVQDMDHENMFWYRQDPGLGLRLIYFSYDVKMKEKGDIPEGYSVSREKKERFSLILESASTNQTSMYLCASSLGASRADEQYFGPGTRLTVT.

A few counts support this clonotype. The chain couples TRBV29-1 to TRBJ2-7, with D unclear. CDR3 length equals 13 residues. V was pared by 2 bases and J by 7 bases, with 15 bases between. Germline V gives CDR1 SQVTM, CDR2 ANQGSEA. The CDR3 DNA reads as TGCAGCGTTGAAATTCCTCCGATGACGGAGCAGTACTTC. Protein: CSVEIPPMTEQYF.

The genes are TRBV11-2 and TRBJ2-2; TRBD2 matches at 11 bases. Germline V gene data show CDR1 as SGHAT and CDR2 as FQNNGV. V lost 1 base and J lost 3; bases outside the gene matches: 10. This CDR3 region has 19 residues. For the CDR3, the DNA is TGTGCCAGCAGCTTAGGCCTAGCGGGAGGTAGAGGATACACCGGGGAGCTGTTTTTT. It translates to CASSLGLAGGRGYTGELFF.

The CDR3 is CASQDFLGDTQYF. The CDR3 DNA reads as TGTGCCAGCCAGGACTTCCTAGGGGATACGCAGTATTTT. This rearrangement joins TRBV5-5 to TRBJ2-3, with D tentatively TRBD2 (5 bases). V was pared by 7 bases and J by 6 bases, with 15 bases between. The CDR3 has 13 amino acids. Germline-derived CDR1 and CDR2 are SGHKS and YYEKEE (reference sequence).

The DNA of the CDR3 is TGTGCCACCAGTGATTTCAGACAGGGCCGGGAGACCCAGTACTTC. Protein: CATSDFRQGRETQYF. V and J are TRBV24-1 and TRBJ2-5, with 7 bases aligning to TRBD1. The CDR3 has 15 amino acids. With V trimmed by 1 base and J by 5 bases, 6 bases remained unmatched. CDR1 KGHDR and CDR2 SFDVKD come from the germline V gene.

The rearrangement uses TRBV28 and TRBJ1-4, with no clear D. This CDR3 contains 14 residues. Germline values: CDR1 MDHEN, CDR2 SYDVKM. Trimming took 7 bases from V and 0 from J, leaving 9 bases between them. This chain's CDR3 is CASMPPATNEKLFF. The CDR3 nucleotides read TGTGCCAGCATGCCTCCCGCAACTAATGAAAAACTGTTTTTT.

The chain is built from TRBV7-3 and TRBJ2-1; D call uncertain. The CDR3 is made up of 15 amino acids. Germline V gene data show CDR1 as SGHTA and CDR2 as FQGTGA. Trimming left V 2 bases short and J 3 bases short, with 11 bases between. The CDR3 DNA sequence: TGTGCCAGCAGCTTATACAGCGCTAACTACAATGAGCAGTTCTTC. Its protein is CASSLYSANYNEQFF.

This clonotype was recorded many times. The V and J genes are TRBV11-1 and TRBJ2-2, with unresolved D. The germline V gene has CDR1 SGHAT and CDR2 FQDESV (reference sequence). Trimming took off 4 bases at V and 4 bases at J, with 13 bases between the two ends. The CDR3 has 15 amino acids. The CDR3 DNA follows: TGTGCCAGCAGCTCCCCCCTCGGTCGCACCGGGGAGCTGTTTTTT. Amino acids: CASSSPLGRTGELFF.

This clonotype was detected only a few times. In nucleotides, the CDR3 is TGTGCCAGCAGCCACCAACTAGCGGGGATTCAAGAGACCCAGTACTTC. This encodes CASSHQLAGIQETQYF. The gene calls are TRBV3-1 and TRBJ2-5; 10 positions match TRBD2. Germline V gene lookup returns CDR1 LGHDT and CDR2 YNNKEL (reference sequence). CDR3 length: 16 residues. J lost 2 bases, V lost 3 bases, and 6 bases had no gene match.

Only a few counts were recorded for this clonotype. The J gene is TRBJ2-1, the V gene TRBV29-1; 10 bases are shared with TRBD2. With 6 bases clipped from V and 5 bases from J, the junction kept 7 bases outside the gene matches. This CDR3 is built from 14 residues. The germline CDR1 and CDR2 sequences are SQVTM and ANQGSEA. The CDR3 DNA follows: TGCAGCGTCCCCCTAGCGGGAGTCCACAATGAGCAGTTCTTC. Translating gives CSVPLAGVHNEQFF.

This clonotype was found many times. V and J are TRBV5-1 and TRBJ1-1, with TRBD1 as a possible D gene (5 bases). The germline gives CDR1 SGHRS, CDR2 YFSETQ. With 3 bases removed from V and 3 bases from J, the gap between germline ends came to 12 bases. The CDR3 consists of 14 residues. As DNA, the CDR3 is TGCGCCAGCAGCTCGACCGGGGGTTACACTGAAGCTTTCTTT. Residues: CASSSTGGYTEAFF.

The chain has TRBV5-1 and TRBJ2-5; D is undetermined. CDR1 and CDR2 from the germline V gene are SGHRS and YFSETQ. The CDR3 length is 13 residues. The V gene lost 2 bases and the J gene lost 1 base, with 6 bases spanning the gap. The CDR3 coding sequence is TGCGCCAGCAGCTTAGAGATCCAAGAGACCCAGTACTTC. This encodes CASSLEIQETQYF.

The table lists this clonotype with many counts. The chain carries TRBV29-1 and TRBJ2-7, with 12 positions matching TRBD1. The CDR3 spans 15 residues. V lost 1 base to trimming and J lost 3 bases; unmatched junction nucleotides: 4. From germline, CDR1 is SQVTM and CDR2 ANQGSEA. In DNA form, the CDR3 reads TGCAGCGTTGAAGGTCGGGACAGGGGGCTCTACGAGCAGTACTTC. Translating it yields CSVEGRDRGLYEQYF.

This clonotype turned up a few times. The V call is TRBV20-1, the J call TRBJ2-3, with D unclear. The V and J ends lost 0 bases and 2 bases respectively, with 12 bases between them. The CDR3 length is 15 residues. Looked up from germline, CDR1 is DFQATT and CDR2 is SNEGSKA (reference sequence). The CDR3 here is CSARDKSQLTDTQYF. The DNA of the CDR3 is TGCAGTGCTAGAGATAAATCCCAACTCACAGATACGCAGTATTTT.

This clonotype was observed a few times. The chain couples TRBV5-1 to TRBJ2-2; TRBD1 agrees at 7 bases. The CDR3 has 14 residues. V shed 4 bases and J 7 bases; nucleotides not matched to a gene: 7. From germline, CDR1 is SGHRS and CDR2 YFSETQ. The CDR3 loop reads CASSRDRADGELFF. In nucleotides, the CDR3 is TGCGCCAGCAGCCGCGACAGGGCCGACGGGGAGCTGTTTTTT.

This clonotype has ten or more counts. The rearrangement joins TRBV9 to TRBJ1-1, with a tentative D call TRBD1 (5 bases). The germline V and J ends were trimmed by 5 bases and 2 bases, with 19 bases remaining between them. Germline CDR1 SGDLS, CDR2 YYNGEE. The CDR3 sequence is 16 residues long. CDR3 coding DNA: TGTGCCAGCAGTCCGGGGAGGGGTCCTCTTAACACTGAAGCTTTCTTT. Its translation is CASSPGRGPLNTEAFF.

In its sample, this clonotype was seen many times. The V gene is TRBV6-2 or TRBV6-3, the J gene TRBJ1-1; TRBD1 is a possible D gene (6 bases). Germline V gene lookup returns CDR1 MNHEY and CDR2 SVGEGT. V lost 0 bases and J lost 5, with 10 bases in between. This CDR3 comprises 14 residues. In DNA, the CDR3 is TGTGCCAGCAGTTACTCGAGGGGGGGAACTGAAGCTTTCTTT. This translates into CASSYSRGGTEAFF.

A few counts support this clonotype. The chain has TRBV5-1 and TRBJ1-3; 8 nucleotides line up with TRBD1. The CDR3 totals 15 residues. Per the germline V gene, CDR1 is SGHRS and CDR2 is YFSETQ. Germline trimming cut 4 bases from V and 8 bases from J; bases unmatched to any gene: 11. The DNA of the CDR3 is TGCGCCAGCAGCCCGGGACAGGACCCGGGAGACACCATATATTTT. This translates into CASSPGQDPGDTIYF.

This clonotype was detected only a few times. V and J are TRBV28 and TRBJ2-6; D may be TRBD1 (6 bases). Trimming took 5 bases from V and 3 from J, leaving 14 bases between them. Germline values: CDR1 MDHEN, CDR2 SYDVKM. The CDR3 is 16 amino acids. CDR3 DNA: TGTGCCAGCAGTGCCACAGGGCTTGGTGGGGCCAACGTCCTGACTTTC. The encoded protein is CASSATGLGGANVLTF.

The rearrangement links TRBV4-2 to TRBJ1-1; D might be TRBD1 (5 bases). The CDR3 runs to 16 residues. V dropped 5 bases and J dropped 1 base, with 17 bases sitting between them. Germline CDR1 reads LGHNA; CDR2 reads YNFKEQ. The CDR3 DNA reads TGTGCCAGCAGCTCCGGGGGAGCAGGAAAGAACACTGAAGCTTTCTTT. Its translation: CASSSGGAGKNTEAFF.

This clonotype was counted at least ten times. This chain connects TRBV28 to TRBJ2-7, with D unresolved. The germline V gene has CDR1 MDHEN and CDR2 SYDVKM. V was pared by 1 base and J by 2 bases, with 9 bases between. The CDR3 totals 14 residues. The CDR3 region is CASSLLGQPYEQYF. Written as DNA, the CDR3 is TGTGCCAGCAGTTTATTAGGGCAGCCCTACGAGCAGTACTTC.

The chain carries TRBV6-5 and TRBJ2-3; D is possibly TRBD2 (6 bases). Germline values: CDR1 MNHEY, CDR2 SVGAGI. Trimming took 6 bases from V and 2 from J, leaving 18 bases between them. CDR3 length equals 16 residues. The CDR3 spells CASSITPGLITDTQYF. As DNA, the CDR3 is TGTGCCAGCAGCATCACTCCGGGACTCATCACAGATACGCAGTATTTT.

In this sample, this clonotype turned up many times. This chain uses TRBV4-3 with TRBJ2-1; D remains ambiguous. The CDR3 has 15 amino acids. Germline V lookup: CDR1 LGHNA, CDR2 YSLEER. V lost 0 bases to trimming and J lost 2 bases, with 8 bases between them. CDR3 sequence (DNA): TGCGCCAGCAGCCAAGATCGCGGTGCCTACAATGAGCAGTTCTTC. Its protein is CASSQDRGAYNEQFF.

This rearrangement joins TRBV6-2 or TRBV6-3 to TRBJ2-4, with 13 positions matching TRBD2. The V gene's germline CDR1 is MNHEY and CDR2 SVGEGT. The CDR3 length is 15 residues. The V segment lost 8 bases and the J segment 2 bases; nucleotides outside the gene matches: 3. CDR3 amino acids: CASGTSGTTKNIQYF. In DNA form, the CDR3 reads TGTGCCAGCGGGACTAGCGGGACGACCAAAAACATTCAGTACTTC.

This clonotype showed up just a few times. The chain employs TRBV7-8 and TRBJ2-5, with D perhaps matching TRBD2 (6 bases). The V gene lost 6 bases and the J gene lost 5 bases, with 19 bases spanning the gap. The CDR3 sequence is 15 residues long. Per the germline V gene, CDR1 is SGHVS and CDR2 is FQNEAQ. The CDR3 DNA follows: TGTGCCAGCAGACTCTACCGGGAGAGCCGCGAGACCCAGTACTTC. Translated, it gives CASRLYRESRETQYF. Filled out from reference TRBV7-8 and TRBJ2-5, the complete variable domain reads GAGVSQSPRYKVAKRGQDVALRCDPISGHVSLFWYQQALGQGPEFLTYFQNEAQLDKSGLPSDRFFAERPEGSVSTLKIQRTQQEDSAVYLCASRLYRESRETQYFGPGTRLLVL.

The chain recombines TRBV29-1 with TRBJ2-3, with D maybe TRBD2 (5 bases). The CDR3 loop spans 14 amino acids. Germline-derived CDR1 and CDR2 are SQVTM and ANQGSEA. With 6 bases removed from V and 3 bases from J, the gap between germline ends came to 16 bases. In DNA, the CDR3 is TGCAGCGTCTCGGACTTGTTGGTGACAGATACGCAGTATTTT. Amino acid sequence: CSVSDLLVTDTQYF.

This clonotype has just a few counts. The chain is built from TRBV4-3 and TRBJ1-1; 10 bases are shared with TRBD1. The CDR3 consists of 14 residues. Per the germline V gene, CDR1 is LGHNA and CDR2 is YSLEER. J lost 12 bases, V lost 3 bases, and 10 bases had no gene match. The CDR3 reads CASSQVRQGAMSFF. CDR3 bases: TGCGCCAGCAGCCAGGTTAGACAGGGGGCCATGTCTTTCTTT.

The chain joins TRBV27 to TRBJ1-5, with D perhaps matching TRBD1 (6 bases). V was trimmed by 1 base and J by 5 bases, leaving 12 bases between them. Looked up from germline, CDR1 is MNHEY and CDR2 is SMNVEV (reference sequence). CDR3 length equals 15 residues. For the CDR3, the DNA is TGTGCCAGCAGTTTATTCTACAGGGAGGATCAGCCCCAGCATTTT. Amino acid sequence: CASSLFYREDQPQHF.